Below, 13 T cell receptor beta chains from the same sample are listed, as sequenced in a study of human T cells and chemical hapten exposure. In TCRdb, the RACE reads were re-called with MiXCR into one record per CDR3 protein. The data show about 380,000 distinct CDR3 sequences, with approximately 5% seen just once and 2% to 2.5% held by the top ten. Regarding time point: patch test 1, 2 weeks after DPC sensitization. Described treatment: therapeutic diphenylcyclopropenone sensitization with weekly scalp DPC. The sample here was whole blood, taken in connection with sensitization to the hapten diphenylcyclopropenone (DPC). The receptors here all came from a woman aged 45-60 years with alopecia areata. Some clones in this sample may be carry-over from other donors' samples.

This clonotype was seen a few times. This chain uses TRBV20-1 with TRBJ2-3; 12 bases align to TRBD2. Trimming cost V 3 bases and J 4 bases; bases outside gene matches: 5. Germline V gene sequence: CDR1 DFQATT, CDR2 SNEGSKA (reference sequence). This CDR3 comprises 15 residues. The CDR3 region is CSASMLAGGADTQYF. The CDR3 bases are TGCAGTGCTAGTATGCTAGCGGGGGGGGCAGATACGCAGTATTTT.

The sample holds many counts of this clonotype. The chain recombines TRBV29-1 with TRBJ2-5; 7 bases map to TRBD1. The germline V gene has CDR1 SQVTM and CDR2 ANQGSEA. The ends lost 2 bases at V and 4 bases at J; junction bases unmatched: 1. CDR3 size: 12 residues. The CDR3 loop reads CSVENRGETQYF. CDR3 sequence (DNA): TGCAGCGTTGAAAACAGGGGAGAGACCCAGTACTTC.

This clonotype was counted between two and nine times. The rearrangement joins TRBV19 to TRBJ2-5, with a tentative D call TRBD1 (5 bases). Germline V gene data show CDR1 as LNHDA and CDR2 as SQIVND (reference sequence). The V end lost 3 bases, the J end lost 5 bases, and 10 bases lay between the germline ends. This CDR3 is built from 13 residues. CDR3 nucleotide sequence: TGTGCCAGTAGTATGGGGCGCGCGGAGACCCAGTACTTC. It is translated as CASSMGRAETQYF.

The rearrangement joins TRBV9 to TRBJ1-2; D is unresolved. V gave up 0 bases and J gave up 3 bases, with 12 bases separating them. In germline, CDR1 is SGDLS, CDR2 YYNGEE. The CDR3 has 15 residues. CDR3 region: CASSVESGGHYGYTF. For the CDR3, the DNA is TGTGCCAGCAGCGTAGAATCCGGAGGCCACTATGGCTACACCTTC.

This clonotype occurred many times. The chain uses TRBV9 and TRBJ1-1; unclear D gene. The CDR3 sequence is 15 residues long. Germline lookup yields CDR1 SGDLS and CDR2 YYNGEE. The V gene lost 4 bases and the J gene lost 1 base, with 14 bases spanning the gap. The CDR3: CASSPRLGGNTEAFF. DNA for the CDR3: TGTGCCAGCAGCCCCCGGCTCGGAGGGAACACTGAAGCTTTCTTT.

The chain carries TRBV20-1 and TRBJ1-5; D is undetermined. This CDR3 is 14 amino acids long. Germline assignment: CDR1 DFQATT and CDR2 SNEGSKA (reference sequence). Between the trimmed V and J ends, which lost 6 bases and 0 bases, there was a span of 12 bases. CDR3 in DNA: TGCAGTGCCGCGGCCTCATATAGCAATCAGCCCCAGCATTTT. Its protein product is CSAAASYSNQPQHF.

On this clonotype itself: Given a much more abundant clone one base away, this may be a read error. This chain links TRBV5-6 with TRBJ1-1; 7 positions match TRBD1. This CDR3 has 12 residues. CDR1 and CDR2 from the germline V gene are SGHDT and YYEEEE. CDR3 protein: CDSSWRQGEAFF. The CDR3 DNA reads TGTGACAGCAGCTGGAGACAGGGTGAAGCTTTCTTT.

In this sample, this clonotype turned up many times. V and J are TRBV27 and TRBJ2-3, with 11 bases identical to TRBD2. Germline trimming cut 0 bases from V and 9 bases from J; bases unmatched to any gene: 5. The CDR3 runs to 15 residues. The germline gives CDR1 MNHEY, CDR2 SMNVEV (reference sequence). CDR3 DNA: TGTGCCAGCAGTTTATCACTAGCGGGAGCCAGGACGCAGTATTTT. Translation gives CASSLSLAGARTQYF.

This clonotype was counted at least ten times. The chain carries TRBV12-3 or TRBV12-4 and TRBJ1-5, with TRBD1 matching 7 bases. V trimming: 5 bases; J trimming: 0 bases; junction bases outside the gene matches: 7. This CDR3 is built from 16 residues. This CDR3 is CASSPQGGYSNQPQHF. The CDR3 region has the DNA TGTGCCAGCAGTCCTCAGGGGGGCTATAGCAATCAGCCCCAGCATTTT.

This clonotype was counted ten times or more. The chain recombines TRBV6-1 with TRBJ1-3; unclear D gene. This CDR3 contains 12 residues. With 0 bases removed from V and 5 bases from J, the gap between germline ends came to 2 bases. The germline gives CDR1 MNHNS, CDR2 SASEGT. The CDR3 sequence: CASSEARNTIYF. DNA of the CDR3: TGTGCCAGCAGTGAAGCAAGAAACACCATATATTTT.

This clonotype was found many times. This CDR3 is CASSQDSGTDTQYF. CDR3 sequence (DNA): TGTGCCAGCAGCCAAGATTCCGGCACAGATACGCAGTATTTT. The chain uses TRBV4-2 and TRBJ2-3, with no clear D. V was clipped by 0 bases and J by 1 base, with 5 bases between them. CDR3 length: 14 amino acids. Germline V gives CDR1 LGHNA, CDR2 YNFKEQ.

This clonotype was observed at least ten times. The rearrangement links TRBV20-1 to TRBJ1-5; no definite D call. Germline V gene sequence: CDR1 DFQATT, CDR2 SNEGSKA (reference sequence). Trimming took off 5 bases at V and 4 bases at J, with 12 bases between the two ends. There are 13 residues in the CDR3. CDR3 sequence (DNA): TGCAGTGCTGCCGACCCGTTAAATCAGCCCCAGCATTTT. Its translation is CSAADPLNQPQHF.

This clonotype has ten or more counts. This chain connects TRBV7-2 to TRBJ1-6, with 9 bases aligning to TRBD1. This CDR3 is 14 amino acids long. The germline CDR1 and CDR2 sequences are SGHTA and FQGNSA. V was clipped by 3 bases and J by 10 bases; unmatched bases: 4. The CDR3 nucleotides are TGTGCCAGCAGCTTCCGGGACAGGGAATCACCCCTCCACTTT. Protein: CASSFRDRESPLHF. The entire variable domain, with the rest obtained from reference TRBV7-2 and TRBJ1-6, is as follows: GAGVSQSPSNKVTEKGKDVELRCDPISGHTALYWYRQSLGQGLEFLIYFQGNSAPDKSGLPSDRFSAERTGGSVSTLTIQRTQQEDSAVYLCASSFRDRESPLHFGNGTRLTVT.